A single sample gave rise to the 8 T cell receptor beta chains below, sequenced in a study of response to subunit inactivated influenza vaccine. TCRdb re-called the RT-PCR reads with MiXCR, one entry per CDR3 protein. The sample has roughly 650,000 distinct CDR3 sequences, around 16% seen once. The source material was PBMCs from blood, sampled roughly 12 days after vaccination. These receptors were collected from a man in his fifties or sixties who received an inactivated influenza vaccine.

The chain combines TRBV6-1 with TRBJ1-4; D possibly corresponds to TRBD1 (5 bases). V was shortened by 6 bases and J by 5 bases, with 13 bases between the two germline ends. This CDR3 has 14 residues. Germline loops: CDR1 MNHNS, CDR2 SASEGT. CDR3 nucleotides: TGTGCCAGCAGGTCCGTGGGGGGAAATGAAAAACTGTTTTTT. Protein sequence: CASRSVGGNEKLFF.

V usage is TRBV4-3 and J usage is TRBJ2-2; the match to TRBD2 covers 14 bases. The J segment lost 4 bases and the V segment lost 0 bases, leaving 10 bases of the junction unmatched. This CDR3 is 20 amino acids long. Germline loops: CDR1 LGHNA, CDR2 YSLEER. This CDR3 is CASSQDRGLAGGGATGELFF. The CDR3 DNA sequence: TGCGCCAGCAGCCAAGATAGAGGACTAGCGGGAGGTGGGGCCACCGGGGAGCTGTTTTTT.

The V call is TRBV27, the J call TRBJ1-3; D possibly corresponds to TRBD1 (5 bases). CDR1 is MNHEY, CDR2 SMNVEV, per germline (reference sequence). V shed 4 bases and J shed 5 bases, with 15 bases lying between them. The CDR3 is made up of 15 amino acids. The CDR3 nucleotides read TGTGCCAGCAGTTCCGGGCTGGGGGAAAGAAACACCATATATTTT. Its translation: CASSSGLGERNTIYF.

This clonotype was found a few times. This rearrangement joins TRBV30 to TRBJ1-2; D uncertain. The CDR3 length is 14 residues. V gave up 4 bases and J gave up 0 bases, with 12 bases separating them. In germline, CDR1 is GTSNPN, CDR2 SVGIG (reference sequence). CDR3 residues: CAWTDGATNYGYTF. The CDR3 coding sequence is TGTGCCTGGACGGATGGTGCGACTAACTATGGCTACACCTTC.

V gene TRBV5-6 combines with J gene TRBJ2-2, with 7 bases identical to TRBD1. This CDR3 has 14 amino acids. Germline-derived CDR1 and CDR2 are SGHDT and YYEEEE. Trimming at V came to 4 bases and at J to 5 bases, leaving 5 bases not matched to a gene. The CDR3 nucleotides read TGTGCCAGCAGCATACAGGGGAATACCGGGGAGCTGTTTTTT. Residues: CASSIQGNTGELFF.

The CDR3 is CASRKRAGDRFQASNTEAFF. Written as DNA, the CDR3 is TGTGCCAGCAGGAAGAGGGCCGGCGATCGTTTTCAAGCATCGAACACTGAAGCTTTCTTT. This rearrangement joins TRBV6-1 to TRBJ1-1; D is ambiguous. Germline V CDR1 and CDR2: MNHNS, SASEGT. The length of the CDR3 is 20 residues. Trimming pared 6 bases from V and 1 base from J, leaving 30 bases between.

In its sample, this clonotype was seen once. This chain connects TRBV15 to TRBJ2-6, with D perhaps matching TRBD2 (5 bases). V was clipped by 3 bases and J by 4 bases, with 10 bases between them. The CDR3 contains 15 residues. The V gene's germline CDR1 is LNHNV and CDR2 YYDKDF (reference sequence). CDR3: CATSRRGRGANVLTF. In nucleotides, the CDR3 is TGTGCCACCAGCAGGAGAGGGCGCGGGGCCAACGTCCTGACTTTC.

With respect to this clonotype: At one end the junction does not follow the germline gene, possibly because of a read error. The CDR3 reads CASRSRSLFEHFF. The DNA for the CDR3 is TGCGCCAGCAGATCGCGGAGCCTCTTTGAGCATTTCTTC. V gene TRBV5-1 combines with J gene TRBJ2-1; unclear D gene. CDR1 and CDR2 (germline): SGHRS, YFSETQ. CDR3 length equals 13 residues.